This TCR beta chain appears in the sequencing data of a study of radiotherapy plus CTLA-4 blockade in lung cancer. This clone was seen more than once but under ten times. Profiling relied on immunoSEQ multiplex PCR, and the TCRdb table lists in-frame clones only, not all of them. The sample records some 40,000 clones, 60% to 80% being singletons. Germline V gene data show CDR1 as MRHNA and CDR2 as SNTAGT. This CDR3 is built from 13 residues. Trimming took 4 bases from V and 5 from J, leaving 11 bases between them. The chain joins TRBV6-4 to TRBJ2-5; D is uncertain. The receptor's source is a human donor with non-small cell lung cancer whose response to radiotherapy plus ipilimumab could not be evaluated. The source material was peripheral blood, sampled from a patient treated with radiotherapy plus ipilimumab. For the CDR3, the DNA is TGTGCCAGCAGTGTACAGTCTGGGGAGACCCAGTACTTC. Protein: CASSVQSGETQYF.